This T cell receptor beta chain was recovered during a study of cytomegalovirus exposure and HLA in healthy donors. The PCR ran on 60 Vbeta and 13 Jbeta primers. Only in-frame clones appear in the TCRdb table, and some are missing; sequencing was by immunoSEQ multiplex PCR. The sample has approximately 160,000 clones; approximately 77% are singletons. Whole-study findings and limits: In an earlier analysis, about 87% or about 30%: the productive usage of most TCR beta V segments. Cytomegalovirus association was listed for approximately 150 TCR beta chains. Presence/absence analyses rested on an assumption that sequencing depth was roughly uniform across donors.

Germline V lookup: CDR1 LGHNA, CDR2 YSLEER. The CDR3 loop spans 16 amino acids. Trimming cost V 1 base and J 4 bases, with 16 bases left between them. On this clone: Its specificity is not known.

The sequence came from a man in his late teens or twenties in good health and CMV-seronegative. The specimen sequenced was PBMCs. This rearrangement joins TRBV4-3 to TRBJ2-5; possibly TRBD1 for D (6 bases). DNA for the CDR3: TGCGCCAGCAGCCAAGGCCGGGTGCTAGGGGGAGAGACCCAGTACTTC. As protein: CASSQGRVLGGETQYF.